This T cell receptor (beta chain) was captured in a study of cytomegalovirus exposure and HLA in healthy donors. Across the study: One earlier analysis, a look at 180 million or so T cells, found about 100 million unique TCR beta sequences. Approximately 80 million unique TCRs from HLA-typed donors were held in an early data release.

Trimming at V came to 1 base and at J to 3 bases, leaving 4 bases not matched to a gene. Per the germline V gene, CDR1 is SEHNR and CDR2 is FQNEAQ (reference sequence). The CDR3 runs to 16 residues. General study points: Apparent HLA restriction characterized most CMV-associated TCR beta chains in a later analysis.

Notes on this clone: What it recognizes is unknown.

The PCR had 60 Vbeta and 13 Jbeta primers. Per the original methods: In a later analysis, of tens of millions of unique beta chains, 9 million to 11 million appeared in at least two donors. Generated by immunoSEQ multiplex PCR, the TCRdb table keeps only in-frame clones and is missing some. V and J calls and clone size are as listed in that table; D and trimming were resolved from the DNA. Here the sample table reports just over 150,000 clones. The chain employs TRBV7-9 and TRBJ2-3; the match to TRBD2 covers 10 bases. This TCR came from a young man in good health and CMV-seronegative. Sequencing was performed on PBMCs. Here the CDR3 reads CASSLVSSGRTDTQYF. In DNA form, the CDR3 reads TGTGCCAGCAGCTTAGTTTCTAGCGGGAGAACAGATACGCAGTATTTT.